This TCR beta chain was sequenced for a study of beta chain features in type 1 diabetes. Study-level findings and limits: Type 1 diabetes patients had TCRB CDR3s that were shorter (moderately but significantly so) in all four CD4+ subsets.

Expressed TCRB transcripts were sequenced because the isolated RNA had all been reverse transcribed beforehand. This table comes from immunoSEQ multiplex PCR, and its TCRdb copy is limited to in-frame clones, with some not included. Of hundreds of thousands of clones listed, around 15% are singletons. Regarding this clone: The antigen is not known. Other DNA sequences in this sample translate to the same CDR3.

The CDR3 has 14 amino acids. Germline CDR1 is SGHTA and CDR2 is FQGNSA. The V gene lost 5 bases and the J gene lost 1 base, with 9 bases spanning the gap. The sequence was collected from a man aged 18 to 30 with type 1 diabetes. The sample comprised naive CD4+ T cells from blood. The rearrangement joins TRBV7-2 to TRBJ1-5; no reliable D call. CDR3 DNA sequence: TGTGCCAGCAGCCTTACGGGAAGCAATCAGCCCCAGCATTTT. It specifies CASSLTGSNQPQHF.